A single sample gave rise to the 16 T cell receptor beta chains below, sequenced in a study of T cells in Graves' hyperthyroidism and ophthalmopathy. TCR beta CDR3 sequences were amplified from RNA transcripts. The HTBI primer set served for first-round RT-PCR of the TCR CDR3. TCRdb used MiXCR to reprocess the multiplex PCR reads, holding one entry per CDR3 protein. The sample lists about 840,000 distinct CDR3 sequences; around 39% were seen once. The material sequenced was blood. All receptors derive from a man younger than 35 with Graves' hyperthyroidism.

This clonotype was seen just once. The chain recombines TRBV29-1 with TRBJ1-1; D unresolved. Germline assignment: CDR1 SQVTM and CDR2 ANQGSEA. The germline V and J ends were trimmed by 7 bases and 2 bases, with 11 bases remaining between them. This CDR3 has 12 residues. Here the CDR3 reads CSAGAVNTEAFF. The CDR3 nucleotides are TGCAGCGCTGGCGCCGTTAACACTGAAGCTTTCTTT.

The chain is built from TRBV20-1 and TRBJ1-1, with no clear D. Trimming took off 4 bases at V and 10 bases at J, with 13 bases between the two ends. The CDR3 has 11 amino acids. CDR1 is DFQATT, CDR2 SNEGSKA, per germline (reference sequence). CDR3 protein: CSATSGRVAFF. The DNA of the CDR3 is TGCAGTGCTACAAGCGGGCGGGTAGCTTTCTTT.

The genes are TRBV6-5 and TRBJ2-7, with D perhaps assigned TRBD1 or TRBD2 (5 bases each). The CDR3 has 13 residues. Trimming took 8 bases from V and 3 from J, leaving 14 bases between them. Germline CDR1 is MNHEY and CDR2 is SVGAGI. In nucleotides, the CDR3 is TGTGCCAGCCGTGGGACCCACCACTACGAGCAGTACTTC. Its protein is CASRGTHHYEQYF.

This clonotype was seen repeatedly, ten times or more. The chain has TRBV11-2 and TRBJ2-2, with 9 bases aligning to TRBD1. The germline gives CDR1 SGHAT, CDR2 FQNNGV. The CDR3 sequence is 14 residues long. The trim removed 6 bases at V and 1 base at J, leaving 0 bases unmatched. The CDR3 DNA is TGTGCCAGCAGGGGACAGGGGAACACCGGGGAGCTGTTTTTT. It yields the protein CASRGQGNTGELFF.

In its sample, this clonotype was seen many times. The V call is TRBV2, the J call TRBJ2-2; D gene unclear. Trimming shortened V by 10 bases and J by 2 bases, and 5 bases separated the two germline ends. This CDR3 is built from 11 residues. CDR1 is SNHLY and CDR2 is FYNNEI in the germline V gene. CDR3 in amino acids: CATVNTGELFF. In DNA form, the CDR3 reads TGTGCCACCGTTAACACCGGGGAGCTGTTTTTT.

The chain uses TRBV9 and TRBJ2-5, with 8 bases matching TRBD1. V dropped 0 bases and J dropped 3; count of bases not matched to a gene: 10. This CDR3 is 17 amino acids long. Germline V CDR1 and CDR2: SGDLS, YYNGEE. CDR3 sequence reads: CASSVVEHRGKEETQYF. The CDR3 DNA reads as TGTGCCAGCAGCGTAGTGGAACACAGGGGGAAGGAAGAGACCCAGTACTTC.

V gene TRBV6-1 combines with J gene TRBJ2-5; TRBD1 aligns across 7 bases. CDR3 length: 13 residues. J was trimmed by 4 bases and V by 4 bases; bases with no gene match: 3. In germline, CDR1 is MNHNS, CDR2 SASEGT. The CDR3 is CASSVRGTETQYF. CDR3 nucleotide sequence: TGTGCCAGCAGTGTCAGGGGGACAGAGACCCAGTACTTC.

This chain uses TRBV10-3 with TRBJ1-5, with no clear D. Looked up from germline, CDR1 is ENHRY and CDR2 is SYGVKD. Deletions cut 5 bases from V and 3 bases from J, with 8 bases between. This CDR3 is 13 amino acids long. The CDR3 reads CAISIRPNQPQHF. Written as DNA, the CDR3 is TGTGCCATCAGTATACGACCCAATCAGCCCCAGCATTTT.

The CDR3 loop reads CSAGRTGTSGLYEQYF. CDR3 nucleotides: TGCAGTGCTGGAAGGACAGGGACTAGCGGGTTGTACGAGCAGTACTTC. This chain links TRBV20-1 with TRBJ2-7; the match to TRBD2 covers 12 bases. Trimming at V came to 5 bases and at J to 4 bases, leaving 12 bases not matched to a gene. The CDR3 extends over 16 amino acids. The germline V gene encodes CDR1 DFQATT and CDR2 SNEGSKA (reference sequence).

This chain connects TRBV7-2 to TRBJ2-2; D perhaps matches TRBD2 (5 bases). CDR1 and CDR2 (germline): SGHTA, FQGNSA. CDR3 size: 16 residues. Trimming stripped 1 base from V and 5 bases from J, with 14 bases between. As DNA, the CDR3 is TGTGCCAGCAGCTTAGTTTCGGGGAGTTGGACCGGGGAGCTGTTTTTT. It encodes CASSLVSGSWTGELFF. The variable domain in full, with the rest retrieved from reference TRBV7-2 and TRBJ2-2, is GAGVSQSPSNKVTEKGKDVELRCDPISGHTALYWYRQSLGQGLEFLIYFQGNSAPDKSGLPSDRFSAERTGGSVSTLTIQRTQQEDSAVYLCASSLVSGSWTGELFFGEGSRLTVL.

The chain has TRBV25-1 and TRBJ2-7; 8 nucleotides match TRBD2. After removal of 8 bases from V and 4 bases from J, the junction contained 10 bases not matched to a gene. The CDR3 is made up of 14 amino acids. The germline V gene has CDR1 MGHDK and CDR2 SYGVNS. The CDR3 protein is CASGRGLGQYEQYF. The DNA of the CDR3 is TGTGCCAGCGGGAGGGGACTAGGGCAATACGAGCAGTACTTC.

This clonotype was observed a few times. The chain combines TRBV5-4 with TRBJ1-1, with D hard to call. Germline V gene data show CDR1 as SGHNT and CDR2 as YYREEE (reference sequence). Trimming stripped 4 bases from V and 0 bases from J, with 10 bases between. This CDR3 comprises 14 residues. The CDR3 DNA is TGTGCCAGCAGCCCCGGGTTCATGAACACTGAAGCTTTCTTT. It specifies CASSPGFMNTEAFF.

The chain carries TRBV2 and TRBJ2-7, with D perhaps matching TRBD1 or TRBD2 (5 bases each). Trimming shortened V by 8 bases and J by 2 bases, and 13 bases separated the two germline ends. Germline values: CDR1 SNHLY, CDR2 FYNNEI. This CDR3 comprises 13 residues. The CDR3 sequence: CASAVRDAYEQYF. CDR3 coding DNA: TGTGCCAGCGCGGTCCGGGACGCCTACGAGCAGTACTTC.

This clonotype was seen a handful of times. The chain employs TRBV7-2 and TRBJ1-1; tentatively, D is TRBD1 (5 bases). This CDR3 has 12 residues. Germline V lookup: CDR1 SGHTA, CDR2 FQGNSA. The V end lost 3 bases, the J end lost 9 bases, and 11 bases lay between the germline ends. The CDR3: CASSFRGAQAFF. Here the CDR3 DNA reads TGTGCCAGCAGCTTTAGAGGGGCGCAAGCTTTCTTT.

Concerning this clonotype: Mismatch with germline at one junction end may stem from a read error. The chain couples TRBV7-9 to TRBJ2-5, with TRBD2 matching 9 bases. The CDR3 is made up of 15 amino acids. Germline V CDR1 and CDR2: SEHNR, FQNEAQ (reference sequence). CDR3 nucleotides: TGTGCCAGCAGTTTAGCGGGAGTGGTACAAGAGACCCAGTACTTC. Residues: CASSLAGVVQETQYF.

The gene calls are TRBV11-2 and TRBJ2-2; 10 positions agree with TRBD1. Per the germline V gene, CDR1 is SGHAT and CDR2 is FQNNGV. The length of the CDR3 is 16 residues. J was trimmed by 7 bases and V by 5 bases; bases with no gene match: 10. The CDR3: CASSLPGQGGFGELFF. The CDR3, as DNA: TGTGCCAGCAGCCTACCCGGACAGGGGGGATTCGGGGAGCTGTTTTTT.